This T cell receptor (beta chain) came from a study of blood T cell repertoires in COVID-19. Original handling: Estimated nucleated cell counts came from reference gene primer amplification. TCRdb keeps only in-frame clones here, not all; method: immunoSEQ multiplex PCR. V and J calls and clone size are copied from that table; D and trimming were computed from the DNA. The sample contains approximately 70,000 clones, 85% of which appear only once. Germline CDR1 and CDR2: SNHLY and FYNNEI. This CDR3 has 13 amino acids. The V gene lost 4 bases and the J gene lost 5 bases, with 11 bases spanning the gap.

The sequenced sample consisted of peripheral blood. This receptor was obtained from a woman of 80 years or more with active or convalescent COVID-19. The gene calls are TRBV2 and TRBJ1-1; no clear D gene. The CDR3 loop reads CASSVRSGTEAFF. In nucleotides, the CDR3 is TGTGCCAGCAGTGTTAGGAGCGGGACTGAAGCTTTCTTT.